This T cell receptor beta chain originates from a study of T cell repertoires in ileal Crohn's disease. The time point denotes: inflamed ileum from the surgical specimen. The V segment lost 8 bases and the J segment 0 bases; nucleotides outside the gene matches: 5. The CDR3 sequence is 14 residues long. CDR1 is KGHSH and CDR2 is LQKENI in the germline V gene. This table comes from immunoSEQ multiplex PCR, and its TCRdb copy is limited to in-frame clones, with some not included. The sample contains approximately 3,200 clones, approximately 95% of which appear only once. The material sequenced was ileal tissue. V usage is TRBV18 and J usage is TRBJ2-3, with 7 positions matching TRBD1. The receptor was isolated from an adult with Crohn's disease. The CDR3 coding sequence is TGTGCCAGCACAGGGGACAGTAGCACAGATACGCAGTATTTT. Protein product: CASTGDSSTDTQYF.